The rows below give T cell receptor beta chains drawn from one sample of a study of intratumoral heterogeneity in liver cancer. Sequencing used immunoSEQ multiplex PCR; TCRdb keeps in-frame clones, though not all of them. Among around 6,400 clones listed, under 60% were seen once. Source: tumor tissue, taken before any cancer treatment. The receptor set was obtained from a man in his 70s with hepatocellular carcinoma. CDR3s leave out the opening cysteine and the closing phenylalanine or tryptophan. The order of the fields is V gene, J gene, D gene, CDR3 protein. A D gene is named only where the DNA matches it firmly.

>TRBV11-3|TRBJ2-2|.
ASSLTRTNTGELF
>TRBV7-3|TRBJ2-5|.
ASSSAGGPETQY
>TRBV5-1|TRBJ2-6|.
ASSFAGYRSGANVLT
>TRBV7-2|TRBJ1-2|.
ASSPPGGGTGGYT
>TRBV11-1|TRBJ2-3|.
ASSFSDTQY
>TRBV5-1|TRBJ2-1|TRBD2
ASSLGRGGSNEQF
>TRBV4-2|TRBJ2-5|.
ASSQGHQETQY
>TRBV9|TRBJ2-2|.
ASSVATAGRAGELF
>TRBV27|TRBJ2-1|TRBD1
ASSGGDRGYNEQF
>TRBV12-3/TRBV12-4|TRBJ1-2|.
ASRPGVRAYT
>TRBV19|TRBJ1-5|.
ASSIGAHSNQPQH
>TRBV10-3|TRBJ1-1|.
ATRGWEVGTEAF
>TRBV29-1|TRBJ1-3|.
SAVGWGPPRGNTIY
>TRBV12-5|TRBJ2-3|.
ASELRDTDTQY
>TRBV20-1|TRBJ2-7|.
SARASYEQY
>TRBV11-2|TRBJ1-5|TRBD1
ASSCRDRLGVEWQPQH
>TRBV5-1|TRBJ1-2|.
ASSYGTHYGYT
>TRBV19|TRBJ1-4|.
ASSIQGEKLF
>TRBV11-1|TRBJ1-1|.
ASSSKVNTEAF
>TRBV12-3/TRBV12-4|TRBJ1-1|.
ASSRGRSKAF
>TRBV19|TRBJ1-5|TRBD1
ASSISGGQPQH
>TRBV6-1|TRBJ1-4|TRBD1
ASSDRRTGSFLGTNEKLF
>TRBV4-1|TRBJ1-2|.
ASSQSTPPPVGGYT
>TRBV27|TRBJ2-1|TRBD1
ASSLRDRGNEQF
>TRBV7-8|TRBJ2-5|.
ASSLPHEAGRYQETQY
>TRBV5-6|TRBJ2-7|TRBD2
ASSLLGSGESYEQY
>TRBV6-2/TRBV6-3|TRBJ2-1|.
ASSYTSPRINEQF
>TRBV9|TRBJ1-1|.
ASSVELGSEAF
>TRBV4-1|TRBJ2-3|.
ASSTNNGGSTDTQY
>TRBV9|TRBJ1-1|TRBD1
ASSVARTGVETEAF
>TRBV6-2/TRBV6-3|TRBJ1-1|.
ASSYLEQFLNTEAF
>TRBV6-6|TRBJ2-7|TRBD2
ASSLLSGDSYEQY
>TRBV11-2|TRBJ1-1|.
ASSLYLQHAGAF
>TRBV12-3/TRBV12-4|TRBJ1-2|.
ASSFDYGYT
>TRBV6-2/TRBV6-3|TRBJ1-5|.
ASSYGGNQPQH
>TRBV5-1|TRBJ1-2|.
ASSLSGASNYGYT
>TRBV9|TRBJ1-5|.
ASSLVGNQPQH
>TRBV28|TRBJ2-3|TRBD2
ASSLPSGGAKTQY
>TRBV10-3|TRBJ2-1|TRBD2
AIRLGLAGTNEQF
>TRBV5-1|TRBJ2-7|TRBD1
ASSLEVDRAEQY
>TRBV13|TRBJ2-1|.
ATATGGDYNEQF
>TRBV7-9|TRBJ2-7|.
ASSLVRDEQY
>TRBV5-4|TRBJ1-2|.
ASGGTRGGYT
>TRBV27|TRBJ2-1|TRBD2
ASRSGGASYNEQF
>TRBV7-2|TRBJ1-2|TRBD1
ASSLVPGGYGYT
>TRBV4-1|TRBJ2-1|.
ASSQGGYNEQF
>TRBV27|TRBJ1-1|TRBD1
ASRRDRAYTEAF
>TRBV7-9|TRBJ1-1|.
ASSPSLSLGTAEAF
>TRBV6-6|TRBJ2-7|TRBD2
ASKSGGPSYEQY
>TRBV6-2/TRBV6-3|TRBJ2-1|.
ASSYGRETRF
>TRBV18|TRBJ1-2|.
ASSPPTESYGYT
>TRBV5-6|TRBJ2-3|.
ASSLGRAAIRTDTQY
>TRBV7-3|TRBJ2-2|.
ASSLNSQGGELF
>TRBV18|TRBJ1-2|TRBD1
ASSPVDRGSNYGYT
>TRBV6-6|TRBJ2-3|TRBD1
ASSLGTGTDTQY
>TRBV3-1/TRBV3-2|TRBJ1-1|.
ASSQVLVRTNTEAF
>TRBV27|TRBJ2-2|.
ASSLWRGGSTGELF
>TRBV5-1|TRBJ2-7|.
ASSSDSYSYEQY
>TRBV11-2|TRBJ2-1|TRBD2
ASSVLPTSGGVNYEQF
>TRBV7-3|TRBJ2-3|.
ASSFSGTETDTQY